This T cell receptor beta chain derives from a study of control samples from healthy donors and cancer patients (dated by TCRdb to 2018 to 2021). Receptors were amplified or captured by the immunoSEQ multiplex PCR assay. TCRdb took this table from immuneACCESS and kept in-frame rearrangements with V and J called. Such tables lack part of the clones; where checked against another copy, unresolved V genes explain under half of the gap, and the rest is unexplained. The sample data list 170,000 or so clones, and around 94% of these were observed just once. 1.4% of the sample is taken by the ten largest. Its CDR3 holds 15 amino acids, cysteine through phenylalanine. Of the read, only the CDR3 DNA is kept; its 45 bases are in frame from base 1. The germline V and J ends show losses of 6 bases and 4 bases respectively, and no gene match explains 9 bases of the junction. The germline V gene provides CDR1 MDHEN and CDR2 SYDVKM.

A single count supports this clone. Its antigen is currently not known. Base qualities are not at hand, and no much larger clone is one base apart. The specimen was blood. The rearranged segments are TRBV28 and TRBJ1-5, and 7 bases in between align with TRBD1. This TCR was recovered from a man aged 25 to 40 in good health. The nucleotides are TGTGCCAGCAGCCGCACCGGGACAGCAAATCAGCCCCAGCATTTT. It translates as CASSRTGTANQPQHF.